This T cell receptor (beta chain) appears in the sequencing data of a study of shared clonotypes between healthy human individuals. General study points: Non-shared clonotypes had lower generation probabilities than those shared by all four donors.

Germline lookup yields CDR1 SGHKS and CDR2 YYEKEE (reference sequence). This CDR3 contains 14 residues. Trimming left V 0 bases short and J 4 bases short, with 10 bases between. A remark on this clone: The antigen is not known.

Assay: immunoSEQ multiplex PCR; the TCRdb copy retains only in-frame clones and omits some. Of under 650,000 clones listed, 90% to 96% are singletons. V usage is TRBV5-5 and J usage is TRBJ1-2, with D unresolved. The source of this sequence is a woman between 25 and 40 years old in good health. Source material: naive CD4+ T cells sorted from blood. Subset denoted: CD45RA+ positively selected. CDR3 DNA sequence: TGTGCCAGCAGCTTGGGTGGGAGTAGCTATGGCTACACCTTC. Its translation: CASSLGGSSYGYTF.